The 3 T cell receptor beta chains below all came from one sample that was sequenced in a study of T cell repertoires and Cas9 in healthy adults. Profiling relied on immunoSEQ multiplex PCR, and the TCRdb table lists in-frame clones only, not all of them. Of 11,000 to 15,000 clones in the sample, approximately 89% were seen once. The sequenced material came from Tregs (CD4+, CD25+, CD127-, CD137-, CD154-) from PBMCs; culture status not recorded. Every receptor here comes from a human donor in good health.

This clone came up once. The V and J genes are TRBV5-1 and TRBJ2-5; D gene ambiguous. Germline V gene data show CDR1 as SGHRS and CDR2 as YFSETQ. Trimming took 4 bases from V and 2 from J, leaving 12 bases between them. The CDR3 is 14 amino acids. DNA of the CDR3: TGCGCCAGCAGCATAGGACGGTTACAAGAGACCCAGTACTTC. Protein sequence: CASSIGRLQETQYF.

The gene calls are TRBV18 and TRBJ1-2, with 9 bases identical to TRBD1. The CDR3 is 17 residues long. Germline-derived CDR1 and CDR2 are KGHSH and LQKENI. The ends lost 3 bases at V and 8 bases at J; junction bases unmatched: 16. DNA for the CDR3: TGTGCCAGCTCACCGTACTCCGGACCGGGACAGGGACTGGGCTACACCTTC. Its translation: CASSPYSGPGQGLGYTF. The full variable domain, with the rest looked up from reference TRBV18 and TRBJ1-2, is NAGVMQNPRHLVRRRGQEARLRCSPMKGHSHVYWYRQLPEEGLKFMVYLQKENIIDESGMPKERFSAEFPKEGPSILRIQQVVRGDSAAYFCASSPYSGPGQGLGYTFGSGTRLTVV.

The gene calls are TRBV28 and TRBJ1-2; the match to TRBD1 covers 12 bases. The germline gives CDR1 MDHEN, CDR2 SYDVKM. The CDR3 consists of 17 residues. V was clipped by 1 base and J by 2 bases; unmatched bases: 5. The CDR3 is CASSLYVGTGGNYGYTF. The DNA for the CDR3 is TGTGCCAGCAGTTTATACGTAGGGACAGGGGGCAACTATGGCTACACCTTC.